This T cell receptor beta chain comes out of a study of T cell changes during pregnancy in multiple sclerosis. Assay: immunoSEQ multiplex PCR; the TCRdb copy retains only in-frame clones and omits some. This sample has roughly 42,000 clones, with more than 85% found just once. V dropped 1 base and J dropped 4 bases, with 13 bases sitting between them. Germline lookup yields CDR1 LNHDA and CDR2 SQIVND (reference sequence). The CDR3 sequence is 15 residues long. This clone was counted only a few times. The receptor was isolated from a female donor in good health, enrolled as a control in a pregnancy study. V and J are TRBV19 and TRBJ1-2, with no clear D. The sample was CD4+ T cells from peripheral blood mononuclear cells, taken in the second trimester of pregnancy. Written as DNA, the CDR3 is TGTGCCAGTAGTATAGCCTCAACACCGTCCTATGGCTACACCTTC. It yields the protein CASSIASTPSYGYTF.